The sequence of this T cell receptor (beta chain) was determined in a study of blood T cell repertoires in COVID-19. Study in general: Samples representing acute and convalescent COVID-19 were sourced from the United States, Italy and Spain.

Sequencing was performed with immunoSEQ multiplex PCR; in TCRdb, only in-frame clones are kept and a portion is missing. The table includes about 75,000 clones, 88% detected once. The CDR3 spans 14 residues. V was clipped by 2 bases and J by 0 bases, with 7 bases between them. Germline V gene data show CDR1 as KGHSH and CDR2 as LQKENI. Sequenced: peripheral blood. The genes are TRBV18 and TRBJ1-1; D remains ambiguous. The sequence was collected from a human donor in a cohort sampled during active COVID-19. CDR3 DNA sequence: TGTGCCAGCTCACCATCAACAGTGAACACTGAAGCTTTCTTT. Translated, it gives CASSPSTVNTEAFF.